Below, 12 T cell receptor beta chains from the same sample are listed, as sequenced in a study of cytomegalovirus exposure and HLA in healthy donors. In the PCR, 60 Vbeta and 13 Jbeta primers were used. Assay: immunoSEQ multiplex PCR; the TCRdb copy retains only in-frame clones and omits some. The sample holds roughly 71,000 clones, approximately 60% seen once. The sample was PBMCs. The receptors were gathered from a man aged 30 to 39 in good health and CMV-seronegative.

V gene TRBV5-1 combines with J gene TRBJ1-4; perhaps TRBD1 as D (6 bases). Between the trimmed V and J ends, which lost 1 base and 2 bases, there was a span of 12 bases. The CDR3 runs to 16 residues. The germline V gene encodes CDR1 SGHRS and CDR2 YFSETQ. CDR3 in DNA: TGCGCCAGCAGCTTGCCGCAGGGGCTCACTAATGAAAAACTGTTTTTT. This gives the protein CASSLPQGLTNEKLFF.

This sequence joins TRBV9 and TRBJ2-7; 7 positions match TRBD1. V lost 3 bases, J lost 4 bases, and 10 bases stayed unmatched. The CDR3 extends over 15 amino acids. From germline, CDR1 is SGDLS and CDR2 YYNGEE. CDR3 coding DNA: TGTGCCAGCAGCGCCGCAGGGGGTTCCGGGTACGAGCAGTACTTC. It yields the protein CASSAAGGSGYEQYF.

V and J are TRBV6-5 and TRBJ1-4; D unresolved. The CDR3 has 15 residues. Germline CDR1 MNHEY, CDR2 SVGAGI. V was pared by 0 bases and J by 5 bases, with 10 bases between. Here the CDR3 DNA reads TGTGCCAGCAGTTACTCGGTCGCTCGGAATGAAAAACTGTTTTTT. Encoded protein: CASSYSVARNEKLFF.

The V gene is TRBV6-5, the J gene TRBJ2-7, with 8 bases aligning to TRBD1. CDR1 is MNHEY and CDR2 is SVGAGI in the germline V gene. V shed 6 bases, J shed 5 bases, and the junction held 12 bases outside the gene matches. The CDR3 covers 15 residues. The DNA of the CDR3 is TGTGCCAGCAGGCCTCAGGGGGCGATCATCGACGAGCAGTACTTC. It is translated as CASRPQGAIIDEQYF.

The rearrangement uses TRBV7-9 and TRBJ2-2; TRBD2 agrees at 13 bases. The length of the CDR3 is 16 residues. Unmatched junction bases numbered 4, after V lost 5 bases and J lost 4 bases. Looked up from germline, CDR1 is SEHNR and CDR2 is FQNEAQ (reference sequence). The CDR3 nucleotides read TGTGCCAGCAGCCAAGGGACTAGCGGGACCACCGGGGAGCTGTTTTTT. Protein product: CASSQGTSGTTGELFF.

The table lists this clone with a few counts. The chain links TRBV4-1 to TRBJ1-2; 10 nucleotides align to TRBD1. This CDR3 contains 17 residues. V trimming: 0 bases; J trimming: 4 bases; junction bases outside the gene matches: 8. Germline CDR1 is MGHRA and CDR2 is YSYEKL. DNA of the CDR3: TGCGCCAGCAGCCAAGAGGGCTCAGGACAGGGGGTCTATGGCTACACCTTC. Translated, it gives CASSQEGSGQGVYGYTF.

This clone is a singleton in its sample. The chain is built from TRBV9 and TRBJ1-6; D perhaps matches TRBD1 (6 bases). CDR3 length: 16 residues. The germline V gene encodes CDR1 SGDLS and CDR2 YYNGEE. V lost 1 base and J lost 7, with 15 bases in between. CDR3 region: CASSVSTGTSNSPLHF. The CDR3 nucleotides are TGTGCCAGCAGCGTATCCACAGGGACGTCGAATTCACCCCTCCACTTT. The entire variable domain, with the rest obtained from reference TRBV9 and TRBJ1-6, is as follows: DSGVTQTPKHLITATGQRVTLRCSPRSGDLSVYWYQQSLDQGLQFLIQYYNGEERAKGNILERFSAQQFPDLHSELNLSSLELGDSALYFCASSVSTGTSNSPLHFGNGTRLTVT.

The rearrangement uses TRBV2 and TRBJ2-1, with a tentative D call TRBD2 (5 bases). V lost 6 bases and J 8 bases, leaving 11 bases between the germline ends. CDR1 and CDR2 from the germline V gene are SNHLY and FYNNEI. This CDR3 comprises 12 residues. CDR3 region: CASSGAGYEQFF. The CDR3 nucleotides read TGTGCCAGCAGCGGTGCGGGCTATGAGCAGTTCTTC. Full variable domain (rest looked up from reference TRBV2 and TRBJ2-1): EPEVTQTPSHQVTQMGQEVILRCVPISNHLYFYWYRQILGQKVEFLVSFYNNEISEKSEIFDDQFSVERPDGSNFTLKIRSTKLEDSAMYFCASSGAGYEQFFGPGTRLTVL.

This clone was seen just once. V and J are TRBV6-5 and TRBJ1-4, with D possibly TRBD1 on 6 matching bases. Germline assignment: CDR1 MNHEY and CDR2 SVGAGI. V was clipped by 5 bases and J by 5 bases, with 15 bases between them. This CDR3 contains 15 residues. The CDR3 region has the DNA TGTGCCAGCAGTCCTTGGGACAACGGAAATGAAAAACTGTTTTTT. Protein: CASSPWDNGNEKLFF.

This sequence joins TRBV7-9 and TRBJ2-5; no definite D call. Germline loops: CDR1 SEHNR, CDR2 FQNEAQ (reference sequence). V gave up 5 bases and J gave up 0 bases, with 16 bases separating them. CDR3 length: 16 residues. CDR3 residues: CASSPSGSPYQETQYF. The CDR3, as DNA: TGTGCCAGCAGCCCTTCCGGTAGCCCGTACCAAGAGACCCAGTACTTC.

This chain links TRBV9 with TRBJ1-6; D is possibly TRBD1 (6 bases). Per germline, CDR1 SGDLS and CDR2 YYNGEE. V was clipped by 3 bases and J by 4 bases, with 8 bases between them. The CDR3 is 14 amino acids. The CDR3 loop is CASSDRDYNSPLHF. In DNA form, the CDR3 reads TGTGCCAGCAGCGACAGGGATTATAATTCACCCCTCCACTTT.

The J gene is TRBJ2-5, the V gene TRBV15; tentatively, D is TRBD1 (5 bases). The germline V gene has CDR1 LNHNV and CDR2 YYDKDF (reference sequence). This CDR3 contains 15 residues. Trimming pared 1 base from V and 2 bases from J, leaving 11 bases between. The CDR3: CATSRAGRDQETQYF. CDR3 DNA sequence: TGTGCCACCAGCAGAGCTGGCAGGGATCAAGAGACCCAGTACTTC.